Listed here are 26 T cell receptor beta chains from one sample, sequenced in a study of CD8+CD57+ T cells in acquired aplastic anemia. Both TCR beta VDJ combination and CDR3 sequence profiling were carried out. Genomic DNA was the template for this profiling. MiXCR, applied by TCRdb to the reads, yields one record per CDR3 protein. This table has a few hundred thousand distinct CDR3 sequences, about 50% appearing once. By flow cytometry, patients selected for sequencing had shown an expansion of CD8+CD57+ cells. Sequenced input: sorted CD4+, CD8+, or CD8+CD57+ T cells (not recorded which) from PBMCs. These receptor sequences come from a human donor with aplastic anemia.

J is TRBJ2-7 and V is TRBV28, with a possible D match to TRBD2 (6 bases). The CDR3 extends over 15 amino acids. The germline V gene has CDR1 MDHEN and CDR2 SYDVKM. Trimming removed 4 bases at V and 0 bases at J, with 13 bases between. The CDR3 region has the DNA TGTGCCAGCAGTTCCTCGGACTATCGCTCCTACGAGCAGTACTTC. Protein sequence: CASSSSDYRSYEQYF.

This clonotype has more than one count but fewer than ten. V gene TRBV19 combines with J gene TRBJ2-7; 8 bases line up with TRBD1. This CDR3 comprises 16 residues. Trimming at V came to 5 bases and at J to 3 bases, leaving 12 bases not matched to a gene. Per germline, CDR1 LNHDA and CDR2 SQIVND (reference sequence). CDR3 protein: CASSPRGRDGGYEQYF. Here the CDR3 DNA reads TGTGCCAGTAGTCCCAGGGGGCGCGATGGGGGCTACGAGCAGTACTTC. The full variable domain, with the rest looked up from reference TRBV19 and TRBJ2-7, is DGGITQSPKYLFRKEGQNVTLSCEQNLNHDAMYWYRQDPGQGLRLIYYSQIVNDFQKGDIAEGYSVSREKKESFPLTVTSAQKNPTAFYLCASSPRGRDGGYEQYFGPGTRLTVT.

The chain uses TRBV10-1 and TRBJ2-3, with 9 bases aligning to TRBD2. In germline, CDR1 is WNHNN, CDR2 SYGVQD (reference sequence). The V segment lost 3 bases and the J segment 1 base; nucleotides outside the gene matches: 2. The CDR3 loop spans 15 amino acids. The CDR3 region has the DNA TGCGCCAGCAGTGAAATAGCGGGGGGCACAGATACGCAGTATTTT. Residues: CASSEIAGGTDTQYF.

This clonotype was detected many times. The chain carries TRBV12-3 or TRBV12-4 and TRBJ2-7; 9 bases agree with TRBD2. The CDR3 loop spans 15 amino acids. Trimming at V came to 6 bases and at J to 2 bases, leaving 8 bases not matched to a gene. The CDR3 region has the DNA TGTGCCAGCAGCCGTACGAGCGGGGGGACCTACGAGCAGTACTTC. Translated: CASSRTSGGTYEQYF.

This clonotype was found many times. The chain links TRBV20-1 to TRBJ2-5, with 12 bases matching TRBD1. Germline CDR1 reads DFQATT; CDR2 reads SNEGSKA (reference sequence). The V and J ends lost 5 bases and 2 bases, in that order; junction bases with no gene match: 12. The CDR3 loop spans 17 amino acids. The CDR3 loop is CSAVRDRGLSRQETQYF. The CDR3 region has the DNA TGCAGTGCTGTCCGGGACAGGGGGCTCTCAAGGCAAGAGACCCAGTACTTC.

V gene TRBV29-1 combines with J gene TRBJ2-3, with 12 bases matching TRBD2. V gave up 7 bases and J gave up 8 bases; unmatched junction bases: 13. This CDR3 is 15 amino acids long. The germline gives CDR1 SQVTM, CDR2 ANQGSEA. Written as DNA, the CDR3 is TGCAGCGACGGACTAGCGGGGATTATAGGGGGTACGCAGTATTTT. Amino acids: CSDGLAGIIGGTQYF.

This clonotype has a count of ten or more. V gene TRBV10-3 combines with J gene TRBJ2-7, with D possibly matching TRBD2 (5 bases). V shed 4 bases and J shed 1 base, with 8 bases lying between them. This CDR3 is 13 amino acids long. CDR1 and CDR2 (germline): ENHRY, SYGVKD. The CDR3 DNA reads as TGTGCCATCAGTGCGTCGGGATCCTACGAGCAGTACTTC. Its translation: CAISASGSYEQYF.

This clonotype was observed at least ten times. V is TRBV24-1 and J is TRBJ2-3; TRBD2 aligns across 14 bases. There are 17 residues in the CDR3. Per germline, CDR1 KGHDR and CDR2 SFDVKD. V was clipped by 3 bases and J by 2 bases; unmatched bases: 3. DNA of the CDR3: TGTGCCACCAGTGATCCGACTAGCGGGGGGGTCACAGATACGCAGTATTTT. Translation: CATSDPTSGGVTDTQYF.

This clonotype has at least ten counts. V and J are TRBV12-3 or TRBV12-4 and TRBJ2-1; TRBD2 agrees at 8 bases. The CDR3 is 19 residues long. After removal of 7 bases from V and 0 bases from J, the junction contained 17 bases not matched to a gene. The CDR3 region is CASTPLPTGGPYSYNEQFF. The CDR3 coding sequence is TGTGCCAGCACCCCTCTACCCACGGGGGGGCCATACTCCTACAATGAGCAGTTCTTC.

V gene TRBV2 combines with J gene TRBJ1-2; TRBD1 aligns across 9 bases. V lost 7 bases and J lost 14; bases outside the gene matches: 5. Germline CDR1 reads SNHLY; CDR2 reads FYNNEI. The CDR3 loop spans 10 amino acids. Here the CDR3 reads CASMGTGFTF. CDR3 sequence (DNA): TGTGCCAGCATGGGGACAGGGTTTACCTTC.

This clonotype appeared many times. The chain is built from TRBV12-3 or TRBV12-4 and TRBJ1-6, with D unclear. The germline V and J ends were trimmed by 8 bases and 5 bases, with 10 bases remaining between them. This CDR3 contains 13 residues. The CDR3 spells CASRRADNSPLHF. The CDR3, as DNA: TGTGCCAGCCGCCGGGCCGATAATTCACCCCTCCACTTT.

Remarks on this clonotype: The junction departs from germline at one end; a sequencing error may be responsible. For the CDR3, the DNA is TGTGCCAGCAGCTTATCGCATTTAGGGCTGGGCAATGAGCCCCAGCATTTT. Its translation: CASSLSHLGLGNEPQHF. J is TRBJ1-5 and V is TRBV7-2; D gene unclear. CDR1 and CDR2 (germline): SGHTA, FQGNSA. This CDR3 region has 17 residues.

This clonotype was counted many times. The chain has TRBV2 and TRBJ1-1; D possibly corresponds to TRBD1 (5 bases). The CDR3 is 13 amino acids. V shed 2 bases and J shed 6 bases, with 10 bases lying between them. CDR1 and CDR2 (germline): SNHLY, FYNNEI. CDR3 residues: CASSELGGAEAFF. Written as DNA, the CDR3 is TGTGCCAGCAGTGAATTGGGGGGGGCTGAAGCTTTCTTT.

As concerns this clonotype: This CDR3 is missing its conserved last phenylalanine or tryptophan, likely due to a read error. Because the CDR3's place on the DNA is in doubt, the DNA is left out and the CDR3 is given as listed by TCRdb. The CDR3 protein is CASSLVMS. The chain recombines TRBV5-1 with TRBJ1-1. CDR1 and CDR2 from the germline V gene are SGHRS and YFSETQ. The CDR3 comprises 8 residues, both ends counted.

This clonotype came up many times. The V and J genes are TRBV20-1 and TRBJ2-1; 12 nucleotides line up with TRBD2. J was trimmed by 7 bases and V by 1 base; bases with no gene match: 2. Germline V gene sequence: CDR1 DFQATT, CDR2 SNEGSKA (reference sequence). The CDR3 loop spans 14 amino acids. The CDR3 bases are TGCAGTGCTAGAGTGACTAGCGGGGGAAATGAGCAGTTCTTC. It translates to CSARVTSGGNEQFF.

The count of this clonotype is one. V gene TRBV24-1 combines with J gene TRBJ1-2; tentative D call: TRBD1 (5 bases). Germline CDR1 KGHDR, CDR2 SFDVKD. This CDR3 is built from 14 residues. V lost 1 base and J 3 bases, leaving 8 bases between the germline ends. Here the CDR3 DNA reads TGTGCCACCAGTGATTTCCGAGGGGACTATGGCTACACCTTC. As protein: CATSDFRGDYGYTF.

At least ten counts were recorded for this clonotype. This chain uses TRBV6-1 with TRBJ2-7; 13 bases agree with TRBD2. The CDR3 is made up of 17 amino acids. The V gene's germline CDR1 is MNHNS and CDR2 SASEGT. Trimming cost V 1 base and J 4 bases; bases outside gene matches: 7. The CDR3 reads CASSEGTSGRALYEQYF. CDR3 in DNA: TGTGCCAGCAGTGAAGGTACTAGCGGGAGGGCTTTATACGAGCAGTACTTC.

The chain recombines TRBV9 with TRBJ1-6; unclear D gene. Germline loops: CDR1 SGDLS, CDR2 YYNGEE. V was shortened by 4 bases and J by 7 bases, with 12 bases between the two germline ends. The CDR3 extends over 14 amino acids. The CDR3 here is CASSREMGNSPLHF. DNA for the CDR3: TGTGCCAGCAGCCGCGAAATGGGGAATTCACCCCTCCACTTT.

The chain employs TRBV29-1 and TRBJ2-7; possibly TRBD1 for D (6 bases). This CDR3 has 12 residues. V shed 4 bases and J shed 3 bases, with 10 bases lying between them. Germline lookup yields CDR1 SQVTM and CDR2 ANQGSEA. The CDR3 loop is CSVAGHNYEQYF. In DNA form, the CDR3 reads TGCAGCGTTGCGGGACATAACTACGAGCAGTACTTC.

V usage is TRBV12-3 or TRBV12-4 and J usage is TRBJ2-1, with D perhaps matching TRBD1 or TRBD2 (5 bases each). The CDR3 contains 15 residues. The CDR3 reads CASAIRDASYNEQFF. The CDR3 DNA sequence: TGTGCTAGTGCCATCCGGGACGCTTCCTACAATGAGCAGTTCTTC.

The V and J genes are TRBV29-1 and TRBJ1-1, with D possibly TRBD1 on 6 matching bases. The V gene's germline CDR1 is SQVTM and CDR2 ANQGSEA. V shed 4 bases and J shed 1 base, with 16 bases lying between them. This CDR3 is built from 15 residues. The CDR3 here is CSVARESGANTEAFF. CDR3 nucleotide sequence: TGCAGCGTTGCTCGGGAATCAGGGGCGAACACTGAAGCTTTCTTT.

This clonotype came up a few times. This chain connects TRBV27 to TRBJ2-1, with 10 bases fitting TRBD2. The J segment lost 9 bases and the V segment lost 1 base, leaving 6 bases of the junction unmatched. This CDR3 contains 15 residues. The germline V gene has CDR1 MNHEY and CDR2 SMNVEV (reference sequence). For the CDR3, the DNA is TGTGCCAGCAGTTTATTAGCGGGAGGCCCAGGTGAGCAGTTCTTC. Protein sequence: CASSLLAGGPGEQFF.

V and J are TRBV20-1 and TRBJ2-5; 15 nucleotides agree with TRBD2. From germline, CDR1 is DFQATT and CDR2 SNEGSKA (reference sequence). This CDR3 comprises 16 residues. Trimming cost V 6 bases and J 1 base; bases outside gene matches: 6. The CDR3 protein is CSARTSGGGPQETQYF. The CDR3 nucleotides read TGCAGTGCAAGGACTAGCGGGGGGGGCCCCCAAGAGACCCAGTACTTC.

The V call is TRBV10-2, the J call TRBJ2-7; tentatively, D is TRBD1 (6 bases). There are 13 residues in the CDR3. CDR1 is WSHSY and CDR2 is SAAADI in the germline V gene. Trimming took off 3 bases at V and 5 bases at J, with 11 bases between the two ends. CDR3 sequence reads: CASSERQVHEQYF. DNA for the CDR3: TGCGCCAGCAGTGAACGACAGGTCCACGAGCAGTACTTC.

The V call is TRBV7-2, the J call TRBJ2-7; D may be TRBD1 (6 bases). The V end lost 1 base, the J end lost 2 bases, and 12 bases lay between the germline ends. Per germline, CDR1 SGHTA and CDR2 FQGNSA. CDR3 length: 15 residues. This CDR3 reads CASSLVAGVAYEQYF. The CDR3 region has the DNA TGTGCCAGCAGCTTAGTGGCAGGGGTGGCCTACGAGCAGTACTTC.

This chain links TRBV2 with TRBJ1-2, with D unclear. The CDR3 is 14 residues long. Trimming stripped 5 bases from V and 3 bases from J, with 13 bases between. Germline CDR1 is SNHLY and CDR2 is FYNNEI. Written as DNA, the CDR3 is TGTGCCAGCAGTCCCGTGGCATCTGACTATGGCTACACCTTC. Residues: CASSPVASDYGYTF.